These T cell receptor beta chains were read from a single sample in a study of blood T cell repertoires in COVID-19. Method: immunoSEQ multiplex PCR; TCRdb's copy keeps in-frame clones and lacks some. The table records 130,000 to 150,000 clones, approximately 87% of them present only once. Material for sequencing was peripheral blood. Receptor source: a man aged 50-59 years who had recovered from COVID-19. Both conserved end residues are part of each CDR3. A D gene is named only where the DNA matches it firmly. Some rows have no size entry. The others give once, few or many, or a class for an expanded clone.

TGTGCCAGCTCACCAAGGAGGGAATCGAACACCGGGGAGCTGTTTTTT	CASSPRRESNTGELFF	TRBJ2-2	-	-	TRBV18
TGTGCCATCAGGGAGGGACATACTAACTATGGCTACACCTTC	CAIREGHTNYGYTF	TRBJ1-2	-	-	TRBV10-3
TGTGCCAGCAGAACAGTTTATAGGGGCGAAGCTTTCTTT	CASRTVYRGEAFF	TRBJ1-1	-	-	TRBV12-3/TRBV12-4
TGTGCCAGCAGCTTTGGACAGAGGAACACTGAAGCTTTCTTT	CASSFGQRNTEAFF	TRBJ1-1	-	-	TRBV13
TGTGCCAGCAATGCAGGGGACACTGAAGCTTTCTTT	CASNAGDTEAFF	TRBJ1-1	-	once	TRBV5-4
TGTGCCAGCAGCTTACTAGCTACGAACACCGGGGAGCTGTTTTTT	CASSLLATNTGELFF	TRBJ2-2	-	-	TRBV11-3
TGTGCCAGCAGTCGAGGGAGACAAAACAATCAGCCCCAGCATTTT	CASSRGRQNNQPQHF	TRBJ1-5	-	-	TRBV6-6
TGTGCCAGTAGGGGGGGGCGTGAAGCTTTCTTT	CASRGGREAFF	TRBJ1-1	-	-	TRBV19
TGTGCCAGCAGCCCTACAGAGATAAGGGAGGGGGGTGAAGCTTTCTTT	CASSPTEIREGGEAFF	TRBJ1-1	-	-	TRBV7-9
TGTGCCAGCAGCTTAGACGGGACAACCTATTATGAAGCTTTCTTT	CASSLDGTTYYEAFF	TRBJ1-1	-	once	TRBV7-2
TGTGCCAGCAGCCCGGGCCGTTCGACAGCCTCTAGCACAGATACGCAGTATTTT	CASSPGRSTASSTDTQYF	TRBJ2-3	-	-	TRBV5-8
TGCGCCAGCAGCCAAGATGGCCTAGCGGGGGGGTTATCACAAGGGATGGATACGCAGTATTTT	CASSQDGLAGGLSQGMDTQYF	TRBJ2-3	TRBD2	-	TRBV4-3
TGTGCCAGCAGCCTATCGGGGTTTTCCTCTAATAGCAATCAGCCCCAGCATTTT	CASSLSGFSSNSNQPQHF	TRBJ1-5	-	-	TRBV27
TGTGCCAGTAGGATACAGGGGACCGGGGAGCTGTTTTTT	CASRIQGTGELFF	TRBJ2-2	TRBD1	-	TRBV19
TGTGCCAGCAGCGTAGGTCCCGGCAGGGCGAACACCGGGGAGCTGTTTTTT	CASSVGPGRANTGELFF	TRBJ2-2	-	-	TRBV5-6
TGTGCCAGCAGCCCCGACAGGGTACAAGAGACCCAGTACTTC	CASSPDRVQETQYF	TRBJ2-5	TRBD1	-	TRBV7-9
TGTGCCAGCAGCTTAGATACAGGGAAGACAGATACGCAGTATTTT	CASSLDTGKTDTQYF	TRBJ2-3	-	many	TRBV7-8
TGTGCCAGCTCACAACAACCGGGACAGGGGCTCTACGAGCAGTACTTC	CASSQQPGQGLYEQYF	TRBJ2-7	TRBD1	-	TRBV18
TGTGCCAGCAGCGCGACAGGGTCAGATACGCAGTATTTT	CASSATGSDTQYF	TRBJ2-3	TRBD1	-	TRBV7-7
TGTGCCAGCAGCCAAGGGCCCCAGGGCTTAACGAATGAGCAGTTCTTC	CASSQGPQGLTNEQFF	TRBJ2-1	-	-	TRBV3-1/TRBV3-2
TGTGCCAGCATTCCCGCTAGCGGACTCTACGAGCAGTACTTC	CASIPASGLYEQYF	TRBJ2-7	TRBD2	-	TRBV6-4
TGCGCCAGCAGCCAAGATGCACAGGGCGGGAGCAATCAGCCCCAGCATTTT	CASSQDAQGGSNQPQHF	TRBJ1-5	-	-	TRBV4-3
TGTGCCAGCAGCTTAGCGGCGGGGAACAACTATGGCTACACCTTC	CASSLAAGNNYGYTF	TRBJ1-2	-	-	TRBV11-1
TGTGCCAGCAGCCGACTAGCGGGGGGAGCCTACGAGCAGTACTTC	CASSRLAGGAYEQYF	TRBJ2-7	TRBD2	-	TRBV6-2/TRBV6-3
TGTGCCAGCAGCTTGGACAGGGACTATGGCTACACCTTC	CASSLDRDYGYTF	TRBJ1-2	-	few	TRBV5-4
TGTGCCAGCTCACCCGAGCTAGAAGAGACCCAGTACTTC	CASSPELEETQYF	TRBJ2-5	-	once	TRBV18
TGTGCCAGCTCACCACTTTCGGGGATAAACACCGGGGAGCTGTTTTTT	CASSPLSGINTGELFF	TRBJ2-2	-	-	TRBV18
TGTGCCAGCAGCTCTGAGGGTCACAGCTACGAGCAGTACTTC	CASSSEGHSYEQYF	TRBJ2-7	-	-	TRBV5-4
TGTGCCAGCAGTGAAAAGGCGGAGGAGAATCAGCCCCAGCATTTT	CASSEKAEENQPQHF	TRBJ1-5	-	-	TRBV6-1
TGTGCCAGCAGCGGGGGACAGCCGTACGCCTATGGCTACACCTTC	CASSGGQPYAYGYTF	TRBJ1-2	TRBD1	-	TRBV9
TGTGCCAGCTCACCAGGACAGGGGCCGTCCTACGAGCAGTACTTC	CASSPGQGPSYEQYF	TRBJ2-7	TRBD1	-	TRBV18
TGTGCCAGCAGCTTGAGACAGGGAATGAACACTGAAGCTTTCTTT	CASSLRQGMNTEAFF	TRBJ1-1	TRBD1	once	TRBV5-8
TGCGCCAGCAGGCCCTGGGTCGGGGCTAATGAAAAACTGTTTTTT	CASRPWVGANEKLFF	TRBJ1-4	-	-	TRBV5-1
TGTGCCAGCTCACCGCCCCGGGACACCTACGAGCAGTACTTC	CASSPPRDTYEQYF	TRBJ2-7	-	-	TRBV18
TGTGCCAGCAGCCTCCAGGCTAACTATGGCTACACCTTC	CASSLQANYGYTF	TRBJ1-2	-	-	TRBV6-5
TGTGCCAGCAGCGACCCCCTACAGGGAAAGAACACTGAAGCTTTCTTT	CASSDPLQGKNTEAFF	TRBJ1-1	-	-	TRBV6-2/TRBV6-3
TGTGCCAGCAGCTTTGAGGGCGGGGGGGCCGGTTCTCTTGAGCAGTTCTTC	CASSFEGGGAGSLEQFF	TRBJ2-1	TRBD2	-	TRBV7-2
TGTGCCAGTATCTCGCGGGCTATTAGCAATCAGCCCCAGCATTTT	CASISRAISNQPQHF	TRBJ1-5	-	once	TRBV19
TGTGCCAGCAGCATAACCGGGACAGACTCCTACGAGCAGTACTTC	CASSITGTDSYEQYF	TRBJ2-7	TRBD1	-	TRBV5-4
TGTGCCAGCAGCTTACCCAATGAAAGACACATCGCGAACACTGAAGCTTTCTTT	CASSLPNERHIANTEAFF	TRBJ1-1	-	-	TRBV7-6